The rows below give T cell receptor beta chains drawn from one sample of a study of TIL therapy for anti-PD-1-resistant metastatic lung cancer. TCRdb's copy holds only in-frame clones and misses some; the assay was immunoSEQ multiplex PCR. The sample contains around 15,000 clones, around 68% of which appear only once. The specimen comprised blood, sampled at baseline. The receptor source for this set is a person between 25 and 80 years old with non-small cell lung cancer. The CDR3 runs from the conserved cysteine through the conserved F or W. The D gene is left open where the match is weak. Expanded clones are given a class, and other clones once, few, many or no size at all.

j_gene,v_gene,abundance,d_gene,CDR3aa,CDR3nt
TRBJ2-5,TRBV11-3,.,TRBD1,CASSLETGALGETQYF,TGTGCCAGCAGCTTAGAGACAGGGGCGTTAGGAGAGACCCAGTACTTC
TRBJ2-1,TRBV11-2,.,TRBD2,CASSTRTSGGPYNEQFF,TGTGCCAGCAGCACAAGGACTAGCGGGGGGCCATACAATGAGCAGTTCTTC
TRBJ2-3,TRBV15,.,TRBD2,CATSRDLAGSGTDTQYF,TGTGCCACCAGCAGAGACCTAGCGGGGTCTGGCACAGATACGCAGTATTTT
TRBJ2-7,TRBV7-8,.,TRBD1,CASSLRRTGAEQYF,TGTGCCAGCTCCCTCCGACGGACAGGGGCCGAGCAGTACTTC
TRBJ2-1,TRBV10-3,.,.,CAISGSGTSNYNEQFF,TGTGCCATCAGCGGGTCCGGGACCAGTAACTACAATGAGCAGTTCTTC
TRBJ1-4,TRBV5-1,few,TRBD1,CASSLAGGDEKLFF,TGCGCCAGCAGCTTGGCAGGGGGCGATGAAAAACTGTTTTTT
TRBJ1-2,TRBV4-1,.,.,CASSQERRRNYGYTF,TGCGCCAGCAGCCAAGAAAGAAGACGGAACTATGGCTACACCTTC
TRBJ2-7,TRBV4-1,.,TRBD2,CASSQGTKRLYEQYF,TGCGCCAGCAGCCAGGGGACTAAGCGGCTCTACGAGCAGTACTTC
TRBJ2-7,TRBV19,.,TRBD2,CASSLRTSGPLEQYF,TGTGCCAGTAGTCTCAGGACTAGCGGGCCCCTCGAGCAGTACTTC
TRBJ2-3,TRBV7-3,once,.,CASGGAGDTQYF,TGTGCCAGCGGGGGGGCCGGAGATACGCAGTATTTT
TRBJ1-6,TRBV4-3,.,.,CASSQDAGWGSPLHF,TGCGCCAGCAGCCAAGACGCAGGGTGGGGTTCACCCCTCCACTTT
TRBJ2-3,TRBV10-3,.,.,CAISVGASTDTQYF,TGTGCCATCAGTGTAGGGGCTAGCACAGATACGCAGTATTTT
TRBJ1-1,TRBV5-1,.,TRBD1,CASSLTGDVQAFF,TGCGCCAGCAGCCTTACAGGGGACGTACAAGCTTTCTTT
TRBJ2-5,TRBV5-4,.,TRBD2,CASSLGLAGDQETQYF,TGTGCCAGCAGCTTAGGACTAGCGGGGGACCAAGAGACCCAGTACTTC
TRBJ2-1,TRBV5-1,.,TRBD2,CASSFSGGAPNEQFF,TGCGCCAGCAGCTTTAGCGGGGGGGCCCCCAATGAGCAGTTCTTC
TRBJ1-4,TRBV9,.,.,CASSVGWGTNEKLFF,TGTGCCAGCAGCGTAGGTTGGGGAACTAATGAAAAACTGTTTTTT
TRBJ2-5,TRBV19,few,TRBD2,CASSKTGTSGEETQYF,TGTGCCAGTAGTAAAACCGGGACTAGCGGCGAAGAGACCCAGTACTTC
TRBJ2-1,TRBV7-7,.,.,CASSSGWGHREQFF,TGTGCTAGCAGCTCGGGTTGGGGTCATCGTGAGCAGTTCTTC
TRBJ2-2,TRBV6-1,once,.,CASSVWPGELFF,TGTGCCAGCAGTGTCTGGCCCGGGGAGCTGTTTTTT
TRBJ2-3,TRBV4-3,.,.,CASSQDGSEVTDTQYF,TGCGCCAGCAGCCAAGATGGGAGCGAAGTAACAGATACGCAGTATTTT
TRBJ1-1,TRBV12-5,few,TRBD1,CASGFGQGWTEAFF,TGTGCTAGTGGTTTTGGACAGGGTTGGACTGAAGCTTTCTTT
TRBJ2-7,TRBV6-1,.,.,CASSDWGGASYEQYF,TGTGCCAGCAGTGACTGGGGGGGCGCGTCCTACGAGCAGTACTTC
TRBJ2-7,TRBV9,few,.,CASSPRAIRVYEQYF,TGTGCCAGCAGCCCTCGCGCCATTCGGGTCTACGAGCAGTACTTC
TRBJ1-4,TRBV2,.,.,CASSGRNEKLFF,TGTGCCAGCAGTGGACGGAATGAAAAACTGTTTTTT
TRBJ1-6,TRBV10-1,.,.,CASSEGGVGNSPLHF,TGCGCCAGCAGTGAGGGGGGAGTCGGGAATTCACCCCTCCACTTT
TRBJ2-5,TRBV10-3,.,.,CAITYGAAVETQYF,TGTGCCATCACCTACGGGGCGGCAGTTGAGACCCAGTACTTC
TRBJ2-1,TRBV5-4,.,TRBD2,CASSPELAGDYNEQFF,TGTGCCAGCAGCCCAGAACTAGCGGGGGATTACAATGAGCAGTTCTTC
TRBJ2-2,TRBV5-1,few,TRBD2,CASSIPGGRNTGELFF,TGCGCCAGCAGCATCCCGGGGGGGCGTAACACCGGGGAGCTGTTTTTT
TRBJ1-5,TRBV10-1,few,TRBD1,CASRSTGAINQPQHF,TGCGCCAGCAGGTCGACAGGGGCCATTAATCAGCCCCAGCATTTT
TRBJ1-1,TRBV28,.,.,CASSYSGHSTEAFF,TGTGCCAGCAGCTACTCGGGGCATTCGACTGAAGCTTTCTTT
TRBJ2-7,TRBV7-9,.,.,CASSWNPYEQYF,TGTGCCAGCAGTTGGAATCCCTACGAGCAGTACTTC
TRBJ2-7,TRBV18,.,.,CASSPSGDGHSYEQYF,TGTGCCAGCTCACCAAGTGGGGACGGGCACTCCTACGAGCAGTACTTC
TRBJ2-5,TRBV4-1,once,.,CASSLPLGNQETQYF,TGCGCCAGCAGCCTACCCCTGGGTAACCAAGAGACCCAGTACTTC
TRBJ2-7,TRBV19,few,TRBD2,CASSKLSGAGSYVNEQYF,TGTGCCAGTAGTAAACTATCAGGAGCGGGGTCCTATGTGAACGAGCAGTACTTC
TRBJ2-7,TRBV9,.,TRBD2,CASSVGGGAYEQYF,TGTGCCAGCAGCGTCGGCGGGGGGGCCTACGAGCAGTACTTC
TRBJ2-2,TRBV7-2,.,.,CASSLKAGVAGELFF,TGTGCCAGCAGCTTGAAAGCAGGTGTCGCCGGGGAGCTGTTTTTT
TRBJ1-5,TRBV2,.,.,CASSEVPGFQPQHF,TGTGCCAGCAGTGAAGTACCGGGTTTTCAGCCCCAGCATTTT